This T cell receptor (beta chain) was sequenced in a study of technical replicates of blood from four donors. The CDR3 extends over 14 amino acids. CDR1 SGHDT and CDR2 YYEEEE come from the germline V gene. The ends were cut back, 4 bases at V and 5 bases at J, with 15 bases in the middle. The table came from immunoSEQ multiplex PCR; TCRdb's copy has only in-frame clones and leaves some out. The sample carries 85,000 to 100,000 clones, around 92% recorded once. The TCR comes from a human donor in good health. This sequence joins TRBV5-6 and TRBJ2-5; no clear D. Sequencing was done on a sample of T cells isolated from PBMCs. CDR3 nucleotide sequence: TGTGCCAGCAGCGCGGTGGCTGTGTGGGAGACCCAGTACTTC. It specifies CASSAVAVWETQYF.